The subject of this entry is one T cell receptor (beta chain). This sample is drawn from a study of cytomegalovirus exposure and HLA in healthy donors. This CDR3 has 12 amino acids. Germline lookup yields CDR1 GTSNPN and CDR2 SVGIG (reference sequence). V shed 6 bases and J shed 10 bases, with 13 bases lying between them. 60 Vbeta and 13 Jbeta primers were used in PCR. Measured with immunoSEQ multiplex PCR; TCRdb has only the in-frame clones, and not every one. The profile shows about 160,000 clones, 70% to 90% of them singletons. The sequenced material came from PBMCs. The clonotype comes from a man aged 18 to 35 in good health and CMV-seropositive. The V and J genes are TRBV30 and TRBJ1-6, with D perhaps TRBD1 (6 bases). This CDR3 reads CACHTGKSPLHF. The CDR3 region has the DNA TGTGCCTGCCACACAGGGAAATCACCCCTCCACTTT.